This is a list of T cell receptor beta chains from one sample in a study of T cell responses to AZD1222 COVID-19 vaccine. Some clones are missing from TCRdb's copy, which holds only in-frame ones; the method was immunoSEQ multiplex PCR. The sample yields 85,000 to 90,000 clones, 85% to 90% seen once. The sequencing here drew on peripheral blood, taken 28 days after the second AZD1222 dose. Receptor source: an adult who received the AZD1222 COVID-19 vaccine. Each CDR3 is given with its conserved first and last residue. D genes are given only for firm matches. For some rows the clone size is stated as once, few or many, or as a class when expanded; others skip it.

>TRBV5-1|TRBJ2-5|NA|NA
TGCGCCAGCAGCTTGGAGTGGGTTCAAGAGACCCAGTACTTC
CASSLEWVQETQYF
>TRBV12-3/TRBV12-4|TRBJ2-7|NA|NA
TGTGCCAGCAGTTTGGATGCGGCCTACGAGCAGTACTTC
CASSLDAAYEQYF
>TRBV19|TRBJ1-2|NA|NA
TGTGCCAGTAGAGAATTAGTAGGGTGGGGCTACACCTTC
CASRELVGWGYTF
>TRBV18|TRBJ1-5|NA|NA
TGTGCCAGCTCACCATCCGGTAGGGTTCGGCAGCCCCAGCATTTT
CASSPSGRVRQPQHF
>TRBV7-8|TRBJ1-2|NA|NA
TGTGCCAGCAGCCCAAGAGGGGCAGGGGACTATGGCTACACCTTC
CASSPRGAGDYGYTF
>TRBV12-3/TRBV12-4|TRBJ1-2|NA|once
TGTGCCAGCAGTTTATGGGGAGGAGGCTACACCTTC
CASSLWGGGYTF
>TRBV2|TRBJ1-4|NA|NA
TGTGCCAGCAAGGGTGAAAAACTGTTTTTT
CASKGEKLFF
>TRBV18|TRBJ2-7|TRBD2|NA
TGTGCCAGCTCACCCCTAGCGGGAGCCTACGAGCAGTACTTC
CASSPLAGAYEQYF
>TRBV7-3|TRBJ2-3|NA|NA
TGTGCCAGCAGCTTAAAATCCACAGATACGCAGTATTTT
CASSLKSTDTQYF
>TRBV5-1|TRBJ1-1|NA|NA
TGCGCCAGTGGGGACACCCTTAACACTGAAGCTTTCTTT
CASGDTLNTEAFF
>TRBV19|TRBJ1-1|NA|once
TGTGCCAGTACCAACAGATTGAACACTGAAGCTTTCTTT
CASTNRLNTEAFF
>TRBV24-1|TRBJ2-5|NA|NA
TGTGCCACCAGTGACGCCGGGACGGCTGAGGGGACCCAGTACTTC
CATSDAGTAEGTQYF
>TRBV7-9|TRBJ2-2|NA|NA
TGTGCCAGCAGCTCCACCCCGACAGAGGGGGGGGAGCTGTTTTTT
CASSSTPTEGGELFF
>TRBV5-1|TRBJ2-3|NA|NA
TGCGCCAGCAGCTCTCCGACAGGCAGCACAGATACGCAGTATTTT
CASSSPTGSTDTQYF
>TRBV19|TRBJ1-6|NA|once
TGTGCCAGTAGTCGGGTTCAGGGGCTAAATTCACCCCTCCACTTT
CASSRVQGLNSPLHF
>TRBV11-1|TRBJ2-7|TRBD1|NA
TGTGCCAGCAGCAAGGGACAGGGAGTGAACGAGCAGTACTTC
CASSKGQGVNEQYF
>TRBV2|TRBJ1-1|TRBD1|NA
TGTGCCAGCAGTGAAGGGAAAGGGGACAGGGTGACTGAAGCTTTCTTT
CASSEGKGDRVTEAFF
>TRBV2|TRBJ1-5|TRBD1|once
TGTGCCAGCAGGGAACAGGGGAACAATCAGCCCCAGCATTTT
CASREQGNNQPQHF
>TRBV27|TRBJ2-3|TRBD2|NA
TGTGCCAGCAGCCGTACTAGCGGGTGGGCAGATACGCAGTATTTT
CASSRTSGWADTQYF
>TRBV20-1|TRBJ2-7|NA|few
TGCAGTGCCCACGACAGCAACGAGCAGTACTTC
CSAHDSNEQYF
>TRBV29-1|TRBJ1-1|NA|NA
TGCAGCGTTCAAGCACAGACCATGAACACTGAAGCTTTCTTT
CSVQAQTMNTEAFF
>TRBV6-5|TRBJ1-1|TRBD1|NA
TGTGCCAGCACCGGACAGGGAAGCACTGAAGCTTTCTTT
CASTGQGSTEAFF
>TRBV19|TRBJ2-2|TRBD2|NA
TGTGCCAGTAGCAATAAAGGCACTAGCGGGATGACCGGGGAGCTGTTTTTT
CASSNKGTSGMTGELFF
>TRBV28|TRBJ1-2|NA|NA
TGTGCCAGCAGTTCCGGGGCGCTTCTACATGATGGCTACACCTTC
CASSSGALLHDGYTF
>TRBV6-4|TRBJ1-5|NA|NA
TGTGCCAGCAGTTCACCCAGGGGCACCACCGCGGGTCAGCCCCAGCATTTT
CASSSPRGTTAGQPQHF
>TRBV14|TRBJ2-5|TRBD2|NA
TGTGCCAGCAGCCAACAAACCCGAGGACTAGCGGGGACCCAGTACTTC
CASSQQTRGLAGTQYF
>TRBV10-3|TRBJ2-7|TRBD2|NA
TGTGCCATCAGTGAGATCCTAGCGGGGGGGAGTGAGCAGTACTTC
CAISEILAGGSEQYF
>TRBV18|TRBJ1-4|NA|NA
TGTGCCAGCTCACCGACGCAGAGGGGACCCGTCGAAAAACTGTTTTTT
CASSPTQRGPVEKLFF
>TRBV5-6|TRBJ1-2|NA|NA
TGTGCCAGCAGCTTGGTGGGGGCTGGCTACACCTTC
CASSLVGAGYTF
>TRBV12-3/TRBV12-4|TRBJ1-2|TRBD1|once
TGTGCCAGCAGGCTGCAGGGGGCTGGAGGCTACACCTTC
CASRLQGAGGYTF
>TRBV27|TRBJ1-2|NA|NA
TGTGCCAGCAGTTTTCCCAGAGGTCATGGCTACACCTTC
CASSFPRGHGYTF
>TRBV3-1/TRBV3-2|TRBJ2-5|NA|NA
TGTGCCAGCAGCCAAGACGGGTCCTCTAAGACCCAGTACTTC
CASSQDGSSKTQYF
>TRBV6-1|TRBJ1-6|NA|NA
TGTGCCAGCAGTGAGACAAGAGGGAATTCACCCCTCCACTTT
CASSETRGNSPLHF
>TRBV10-3|TRBJ1-2|NA|NA
TGTGCCATCAGTGTGATGGAAAGCCAATATGGCTACACCTTC
CAISVMESQYGYTF
>TRBV7-3|TRBJ2-3|TRBD2|NA
TGTGCCAGCAGCTTAACCCGGGACTACACAGATACGCAGTATTTT
CASSLTRDYTDTQYF
>TRBV2|TRBJ2-2|NA|NA
TGTGCCAGCAGTGCGGAGAAAACCGGGGAGCTGTTTTTT
CASSAEKTGELFF
>TRBV9|TRBJ1-3|NA|once
TGTGCCAGCAGCGTAGGGGTAGTCTCTGGAAACACCATATATTTT
CASSVGVVSGNTIYF
>TRBV2|TRBJ1-3|NA|NA
TGTGCCAGCAGTGAAACCGGGGGGCTATATGGAAACACCATATATTTT
CASSETGGLYGNTIYF
>TRBV20-1|TRBJ1-2|NA|NA
TGCAGTGCTAGTAACAGGAGGGGAGATGGCTACACCTTC
CSASNRRGDGYTF
>TRBV6-6|TRBJ1-6|NA|NA
TGTGCCAGCAGTTACCGGGTGAATTCACCCCTCCACTTT
CASSYRVNSPLHF
>TRBV18|TRBJ1-1|TRBD1|NA
TGTGCCAGCTCCCTAATGAGGGGGCCCACTGAAGCTTTCTTT
CASSLMRGPTEAFF
>TRBV7-2|TRBJ2-3|TRBD2|NA
TGTGCCAGCAGCTTAGGCGCGGGGGGTGGAGATACGCAGTATTTT
CASSLGAGGGDTQYF
>TRBV7-3|TRBJ1-1|TRBD1|NA
TGTGCCAGCAGCCCGACGACAGGGGCGACTGAAGCTTTCTTT
CASSPTTGATEAFF
>TRBV3-1/TRBV3-2|TRBJ1-1|NA|NA
TGTGCCAGCAGCCAAGATGGCGTTACCACTGAAGCTTTCTTT
CASSQDGVTTEAFF
>TRBV5-1|TRBJ1-4|NA|NA
TGCGCCAGCAGCTTTTCGGCGATGACTAATGAAAAACTGTTTTTT
CASSFSAMTNEKLFF
>TRBV7-3|TRBJ2-1|TRBD2|NA
TGTGCCAGCAGCTTAACGCCTCCTAGCGGGGAGCAGTTCTTC
CASSLTPPSGEQFF
>TRBV5-1|TRBJ1-1|NA|few
TGCGCCAGCAGCTTCGGAGATATTGGAATTGAAGCTTTCTTT
CASSFGDIGIEAFF
>TRBV9|TRBJ1-1|NA|NA
TGTGCCAGCAGCGTAGCCCAACAGGGCTTTGAAGCTTTCTTT
CASSVAQQGFEAFF
>TRBV6-4|TRBJ1-2|TRBD1|NA
TGTGCCAGCAGTGACGGGGCAGGGGGGGCCTATGGCTACACCTTC
CASSDGAGGAYGYTF
>TRBV5-4|TRBJ1-6|NA|NA
TGTGCCAGCAGCTTGGGCGGAGTCTATAATTCACCCCTCCACTTT
CASSLGGVYNSPLHF
>TRBV10-2|TRBJ2-3|TRBD2|NA
TGCGCCAGCAGTGACGCGGGAGGCACGCAGTATTTT
CASSDAGGTQYF
>TRBV29-1|TRBJ1-2|NA|NA
TGCAGCGTTGAAAGCCAGAACTATGGCTACACCTTC
CSVESQNYGYTF
>TRBV9|TRBJ2-2|TRBD1|few
TGTGCCAGCAGCGAACAGGGGAGGAACACCGGGGAGCTGTTTTTT
CASSEQGRNTGELFF
>TRBV6-5|TRBJ2-1|TRBD1|NA
TGTGCCAGCAGTTACACGACGGGACAGGGTACGAATGAGCAGTTCTTC
CASSYTTGQGTNEQFF